This entry concerns a single TCR beta chain. Unique molecular identifiers were built into the TCRbeta library. TCRdb re-called the PCR reads with MiXCR, one entry per CDR3 protein. The table shows some 240,000 distinct CDR3 sequences, with 7.5% to 10% occurring only once. The source of the sample is a study of T-cell reconstitution after alpha-beta-depleted transplantation in children. Unmatched junction bases numbered 20, after V lost 11 bases and J lost 3 bases. Per the germline V gene, CDR1 is LGHDT and CDR2 is YNNKEL (reference sequence). The CDR3 runs 18 residues. The receptor comes from a human donor who donated a stem cell graft to a child with SCID. The V call is TRBV3-1, the J call TRBJ2-5; 11 nucleotides match TRBD2. Material: PBMCs from the stem cell graft donor, obtained from the stem cell graft. In nucleotides, the CDR3 is TGTGCCTGCTCCCAAGGGTCGGCTAGCGGGGGGTGGGAAGAGACCCAGTACTTC. Translated, it gives CACSQGSASGGWEETQYF.